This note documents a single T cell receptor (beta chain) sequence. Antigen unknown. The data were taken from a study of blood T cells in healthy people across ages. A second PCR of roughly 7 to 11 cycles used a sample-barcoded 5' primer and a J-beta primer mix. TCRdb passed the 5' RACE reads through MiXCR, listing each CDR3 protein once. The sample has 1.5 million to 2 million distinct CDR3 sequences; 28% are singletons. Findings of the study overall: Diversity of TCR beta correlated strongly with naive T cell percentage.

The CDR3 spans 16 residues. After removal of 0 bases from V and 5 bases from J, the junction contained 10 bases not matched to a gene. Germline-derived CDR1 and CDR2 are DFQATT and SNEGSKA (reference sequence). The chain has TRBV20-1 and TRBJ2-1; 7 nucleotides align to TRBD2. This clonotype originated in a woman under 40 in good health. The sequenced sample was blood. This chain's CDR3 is CSARDYRTRTDNEQFF. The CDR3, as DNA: TGCAGTGCTAGAGATTATAGGACTAGAACCGACAATGAGCAGTTCTTC.